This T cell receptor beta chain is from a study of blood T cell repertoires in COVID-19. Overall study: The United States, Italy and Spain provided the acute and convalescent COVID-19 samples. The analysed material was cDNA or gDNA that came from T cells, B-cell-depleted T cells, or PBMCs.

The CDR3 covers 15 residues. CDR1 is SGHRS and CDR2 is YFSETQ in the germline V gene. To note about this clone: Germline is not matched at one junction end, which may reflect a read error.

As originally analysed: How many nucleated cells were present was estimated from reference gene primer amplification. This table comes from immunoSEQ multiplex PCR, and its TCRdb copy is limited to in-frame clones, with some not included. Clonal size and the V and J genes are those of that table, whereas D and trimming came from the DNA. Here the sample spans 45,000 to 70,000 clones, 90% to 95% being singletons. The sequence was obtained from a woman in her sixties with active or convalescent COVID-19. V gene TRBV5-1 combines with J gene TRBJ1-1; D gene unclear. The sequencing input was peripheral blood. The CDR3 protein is CASSLYSEVNTEAFF. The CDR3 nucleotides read TGCGCCAGCAGCTTGTATTCGGAGGTGAATACTGAAGCTTTCTTT.